The 15 T cell receptor beta chains reported below all come from one sample, sequenced in a study of blood T cells in healthy people across ages. Using a J-beta primer mix together with a sample-barcoded 5' primer, a second PCR was run for about 7 to 12 cycles. Each CDR3 protein gets one entry after TCRdb re-called the 5' RACE reads with MiXCR. Counted here are about 1,500,000 distinct CDR3 sequences, 28% occurring once; the ten biggest clones make up over 7%. The sequenced sample consisted of blood. The receptor set was obtained from a woman aged 30 to 39 in good health.

The chain uses TRBV20-1 and TRBJ2-1; possible D gene TRBD2, 6 bases. Trimming took 6 bases from V and 0 from J, leaving 15 bases between them. There are 15 residues in the CDR3. In germline, CDR1 is DFQATT, CDR2 SNEGSKA (reference sequence). The CDR3: CSAHYGGASYNEQFF. The DNA of the CDR3 is TGCAGTGCCCACTACGGGGGAGCCTCCTACAATGAGCAGTTCTTC.

This chain links TRBV5-1 with TRBJ2-3; the D is unclear. The V gene lost 0 bases and the J gene lost 0 bases, with 8 bases spanning the gap. Germline V gene lookup returns CDR1 SGHRS and CDR2 YFSETQ. CDR3 size: 15 residues. The CDR3 region has the DNA TGCGCCAGCAGCTTGGATCCCCTAAGCACAGATACGCAGTATTTT. It specifies CASSLDPLSTDTQYF.

This clonotype has just a few counts. V is TRBV2 and J is TRBJ1-1; 8 bases agree with TRBD1. The CDR3 consists of 14 residues. Germline V gene data show CDR1 as SNHLY and CDR2 as FYNNEI. With V trimmed by 7 bases and J by 4 bases, 8 bases remained unmatched. The CDR3 DNA follows: TGTGCCAGCACTCTGACAGGGGAGGCCACTGAAGCTTTCTTT. It yields the protein CASTLTGEATEAFF. The full variable domain, its missing parts supplied by reference TRBV2 and TRBJ1-1, is EPEVTQTPSHQVTQMGQEVILRCVPISNHLYFYWYRQILGQKVEFLVSFYNNEISEKSEIFDDQFSVERPDGSNFTLKIRSTKLEDSAMYFCASTLTGEATEAFFGQGTRLTVV.

The CDR3 nucleotides are TGTGCCAGCGGGAGGACTGATAATGAAAAACTGTTTTTT. It codes for CASGRTDNEKLFF. This sequence joins TRBV9 and TRBJ1-4, with unresolved D. Germline loops: CDR1 SGDLS, CDR2 YYNGEE. The length of the CDR3 is 13 residues. Trimming removed 7 bases from V and 4 bases from J, with 11 bases in between.

This clonotype was detected a few times. This chain joins TRBV7-7 and TRBJ1-4; unclear D gene. The CDR3 has 13 residues. Looked up from germline, CDR1 is SSHAT and CDR2 is FNYEAQ (reference sequence). The germline V and J ends were trimmed by 1 base and 10 bases, with 10 bases remaining between them. This CDR3 is CASSLGRTGKLFF. Written as DNA, the CDR3 is TGTGCCAGCAGCTTAGGACGGACGGGAAAACTGTTTTTT.

This clonotype was picked up many times. V gene TRBV6-6 combines with J gene TRBJ2-7, with TRBD2 identical over 7 bases. Trimming took 0 bases from V and 5 from J; bases not matched to a gene: 7. The CDR3 is 15 amino acids. Germline CDR1 and CDR2: MNHNY and SVGAGI (reference sequence). This CDR3 is CASSYSPAGRDEQYF. CDR3 nucleotide sequence: TGTGCCAGCAGTTACTCCCCTGCAGGGAGGGACGAGCAGTACTTC.

The chain joins TRBV15 to TRBJ2-1; no definite D call. V was shortened by 6 bases and J by 0 bases, with 9 bases between the two germline ends. CDR1 LNHNV and CDR2 YYDKDF come from the germline V gene (reference sequence). The CDR3 loop spans 14 amino acids. Here the CDR3 reads CATSVESSYNEQFF. CDR3 in DNA: TGTGCCACCAGTGTGGAAAGCTCCTACAATGAGCAGTTCTTC.

In the case of this clonotype: A junction boundary mismatches the germline segment, possibly from a read error. V and J are TRBV9 and TRBJ1-1, with a possible D match to TRBD1 (5 bases). CDR3 length: 15 residues. Germline V gene sequence: CDR1 SGDLS, CDR2 YYNGEE. CDR3 sequence reads: CVSSVGQGSDPEAFF. The CDR3, as DNA: TGTGTCAGCAGCGTAGGCCAGGGCAGTGACCCTGAAGCTTTCTTT.

The chain combines TRBV6-6 with TRBJ2-1; 7 bases align to TRBD2. V shed 5 bases, J shed 2 bases, and the junction held 9 bases outside the gene matches. The germline V gene encodes CDR1 MNHNY and CDR2 SVGAGI (reference sequence). The length of the CDR3 is 16 residues. The CDR3 loop reads CASSAPASGPYNEQFF. In DNA, the CDR3 is TGTGCCAGCAGTGCCCCCGCTAGCGGCCCCTACAATGAGCAGTTCTTC.

This clonotype has only a few counts. This chain uses TRBV9 with TRBJ2-5; TRBD2 agrees at 14 bases. From germline, CDR1 is SGDLS and CDR2 YYNGEE. The CDR3 length is 19 residues. V lost 0 bases and J lost 3; bases outside the gene matches: 10. The DNA for the CDR3 is TGTGCCAGCAGCGTAGACGGACTAGCGGGAGGAAGTTGGGAAGAGACCCAGTACTTC. Encoded protein: CASSVDGLAGGSWEETQYF.

This chain uses TRBV24-1 with TRBJ1-1, with 7 bases lining up with TRBD1. V lost 2 bases, J lost 3 bases, and 5 bases stayed unmatched. CDR3 length equals 15 residues. The germline gives CDR1 KGHDR, CDR2 SFDVKD. The CDR3 sequence: CATSDSGQGDTEAFF. The DNA for the CDR3 is TGTGCCACCAGTGATTCTGGGCAGGGGGACACTGAAGCTTTCTTT.

The chain links TRBV4-3 to TRBJ1-1; a weak D match, TRBD1 (6 bases). Trimming stripped 4 bases from V and 5 bases from J, with 17 bases between. The V gene's germline CDR1 is LGHNA and CDR2 YSLEER. CDR3 length: 15 amino acids. This CDR3 is CASSLQTGMGTEAFF. The CDR3 coding sequence is TGCGCCAGCAGCCTACAAACAGGGATGGGGACTGAAGCTTTCTTT.

The V gene is TRBV5-1, the J gene TRBJ1-1; 9 nucleotides agree with TRBD1. J gave up 4 bases and V 3 bases, and 4 bases lay outside the gene matches. The CDR3 consists of 14 residues. Germline-derived CDR1 and CDR2 are SGHRS and YFSETQ. This chain's CDR3 is CASSYRQGGTEAFF. The CDR3 DNA reads TGCGCCAGCAGCTACAGACAGGGGGGCACTGAAGCTTTCTTT.

The chain links TRBV21-1 to TRBJ2-7; the table assigns TRBD2, which was not confirmed against the DNA. The DNA end is a closer match to TRBJ2-5, so the J assignment may be wrong. TRBV21-1 is termed a pseudogene. CDR3 length: 15 residues. CDR3 sequence reads: CASSKSRGRRETQYF. As DNA, the CDR3 is TGTGCCAGCAGCAAATCTAGGGGGAGGAGGGAGACCCAGTACTTC.

The rearrangement uses TRBV27 and TRBJ1-5; TRBD1 might be the D (5 bases). The CDR3 sequence is 15 residues long. Per the germline V gene, CDR1 is MNHEY and CDR2 is SMNVEV (reference sequence). The V gene lost 0 bases and the J gene lost 4 bases, with 10 bases spanning the gap. The CDR3 protein is CASSLSLTENQPQHF. CDR3 nucleotides: TGTGCCAGCAGTTTATCATTGACAGAGAATCAGCCCCAGCATTTT.